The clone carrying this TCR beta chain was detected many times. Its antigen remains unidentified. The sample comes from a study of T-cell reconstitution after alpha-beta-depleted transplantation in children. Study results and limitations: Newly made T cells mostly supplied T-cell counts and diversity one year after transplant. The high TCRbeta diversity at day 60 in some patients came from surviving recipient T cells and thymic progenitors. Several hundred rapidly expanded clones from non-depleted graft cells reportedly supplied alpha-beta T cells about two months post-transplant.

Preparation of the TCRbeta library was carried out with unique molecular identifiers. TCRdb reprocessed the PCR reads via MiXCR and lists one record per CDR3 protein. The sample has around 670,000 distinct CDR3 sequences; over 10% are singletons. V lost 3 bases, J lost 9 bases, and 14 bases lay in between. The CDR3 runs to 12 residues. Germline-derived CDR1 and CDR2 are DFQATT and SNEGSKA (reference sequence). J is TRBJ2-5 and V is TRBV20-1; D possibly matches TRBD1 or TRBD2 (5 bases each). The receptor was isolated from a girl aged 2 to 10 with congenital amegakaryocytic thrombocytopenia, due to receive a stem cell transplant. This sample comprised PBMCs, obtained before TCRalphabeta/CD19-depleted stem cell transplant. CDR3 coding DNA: TGCAGTGCTAGTGTGGGGGTTGAAGCCCAGTACTTC. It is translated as CSASVGVEAQYF.